Each of the 24 T cell receptor beta chains below was sequenced from the same sample in a study of control samples from healthy donors and cancer patients (TCRdb year 2020). Library construction relied on the immunoSEQ multiplex PCR assay. In its TCRdb copy, this immuneACCESS table keeps in-frame sequences only and misses some clones. Where compared with another copy, unresolved V genes explain less than half of these, and the others have no known cause. This sample is represented by roughly 370,000 clones; about nine tenths of them were singletons. Of the sample, 6% to 7% is held by the ten largest clones. The specimen was PBMCs. The receptor source for this set is a man between 35 and 55 years old with head and neck cancer.

The V call is TRBV3-1 (or the pseudogene TRBV3-2), the J call TRBJ1-1; a weak D match, TRBD1 (5 bases). The CDR3 sequence is 17 residues long. Trimming left V 4 bases short and J 0 bases short, with 18 bases between. The germline gives CDR1 LGHDT, CDR2 YNNKEL (reference sequence). The CDR3 is CASSPNRVRGMNTEAFF. The CDR3 DNA reads as TGTGCCAGCAGCCCGAACCGGGTTCGGGGGATGAACACTGAAGCTTTCTTT.

This chain joins TRBV24-1 and TRBJ1-1; tentatively, D is TRBD1 (5 bases). The V gene's germline CDR1 is KGHDR and CDR2 SFDVKD. CDR3 length: 13 residues. The V and J ends lost 7 bases and 4 bases respectively, with 12 bases between them. CDR3 sequence (DNA): TGTGCCACCAGGGGGACGGTGGGCACTGAAGCTTTCTTT. Encoded protein: CATRGTVGTEAFF.

The chain combines TRBV7-9 with TRBJ2-5; D gene ambiguous. CDR1 SEHNR and CDR2 FQNEAQ come from the germline V gene (reference sequence). CDR3 length equals 14 residues. The V end lost 3 bases, the J end lost 0 bases, and 8 bases lay between the germline ends. CDR3 residues: CASSLDAYQETQYF. DNA of the CDR3: TGTGCCAGCAGCTTGGACGCATACCAAGAGACCCAGTACTTC.

The chain has TRBV11-3 and TRBJ2-6; D perhaps matches TRBD1 (5 bases). Germline V gives CDR1 SGHNT, CDR2 YENEEA. The CDR3 loop spans 16 amino acids. The V and J ends lost 3 bases and 0 bases respectively, with 9 bases between them. CDR3 nucleotides: TGTGCCAGCAGCTTTCAGGGCAACTCTGGGGCCAACGTCCTGACTTTC. Protein sequence: CASSFQGNSGANVLTF.

The rearrangement joins TRBV4-1 to TRBJ2-2; TRBD2 matches 11 bases. Germline V lookup: CDR1 MGHRA, CDR2 YSYEKL. The CDR3 loop spans 18 amino acids. V shed 1 base, J shed 6 bases, and the junction held 10 bases outside the gene matches. The CDR3 region is CASSQVRLAGGGAGELFF. The CDR3 bases are TGCGCCAGCAGCCAAGTCAGGCTAGCGGGGGGCGGGGCCGGGGAGCTGTTTTTT.

The chain links TRBV5-6 to TRBJ1-1, with D maybe TRBD1 (6 bases). The germline gives CDR1 SGHDT, CDR2 YYEEEE. The CDR3 is 15 residues long. V dropped 0 bases and J dropped 1 base, with 10 bases sitting between them. The DNA for the CDR3 is TGTGCCAGCAGCTTGGGGCCGGGACAGAACACTGAAGCTTTCTTT. Translated: CASSLGPGQNTEAFF.

The CDR3 region has the DNA TGTGCCAGCAGCCCAGGACAGGGTTCATCACCCCTCCACTTT. Residues: CASSPGQGSSPLHF. The chain joins TRBV13 to TRBJ1-6, with TRBD1 matching 8 bases. V shed 5 bases and J 10 bases; nucleotides not matched to a gene: 7. The CDR3 length is 14 residues. Per the germline V gene, CDR1 is PRHDT and CDR2 is FYEKMQ (reference sequence).

The CDR3 nucleotides read TGTGCCAGTAGTATTCCTCGGGCCGGGACAGGGATCTACGAGCAGTACTTC. Translating gives CASSIPRAGTGIYEQYF. This rearrangement joins TRBV19 to TRBJ2-7; the match to TRBD1 covers 9 bases. The V and J ends lost 3 bases and 3 bases, in that order; junction bases with no gene match: 12. The CDR3 is 17 amino acids. CDR1 is LNHDA, CDR2 SQIVND, per germline (reference sequence).

The gene calls are TRBV12-5 and TRBJ1-5, with D tentatively TRBD1 (5 bases). V lost 6 bases and J lost 1, with 7 bases in between. CDR1 LGHNT and CDR2 FRNRAP come from the germline V gene. The CDR3 covers 13 residues. CDR3: CASGRDSNQPQHF. In nucleotides, the CDR3 is TGTGCTAGTGGCCGGGACAGCAATCAGCCCCAGCATTTT.

CDR3 region: CASSPGTAIPQHF. CDR3 nucleotides: TGTGCCAGCAGTCCCGGGACCGCGATTCCCCAGCATTTT. V gene TRBV28 combines with J gene TRBJ1-5, with TRBD1 as a possible D gene (5 bases). Germline lookup yields CDR1 MDHEN and CDR2 SYDVKM. Trimming took off 5 bases at V and 10 bases at J, with 15 bases between the two ends. This CDR3 region has 13 residues.

The chain couples TRBV4-1 to TRBJ2-5; D is undetermined. Between the trimmed V and J ends, which lost 4 bases and 2 bases, there was a span of 20 bases. Germline CDR1 is MGHRA and CDR2 is YSYEKL. The CDR3 runs 17 residues. CDR3 nucleotides: TGCGCCAGCAGCCCCGGCGGTACGTCGGTGGGGCAAGAGACCCAGTACTTC. As protein: CASSPGGTSVGQETQYF.

V is TRBV2 and J is TRBJ2-1, with D perhaps matching TRBD1 (5 bases). Trimming took off 11 bases at V and 6 bases at J, with 14 bases between the two ends. Looked up from germline, CDR1 is SNHLY and CDR2 is FYNNEI. There are 12 residues in the CDR3. In nucleotides, the CDR3 is TGTGCCGGGCAGGGTTCTGGCAATGAGCAGTTCTTC. Amino acid sequence: CAGQGSGNEQFF.

This sequence joins TRBV30 and TRBJ1-5; 12 nucleotides agree with TRBD1. V lost 4 bases and J lost 4; bases outside the gene matches: 5. CDR1 GTSNPN and CDR2 SVGIG come from the germline V gene (reference sequence). The CDR3 runs to 15 residues. The CDR3 DNA sequence: TGTGCCTGGAACCCGGGACAGGGGGCAAATCAGCCCCAGCATTTT. This encodes CAWNPGQGANQPQHF.

The chain uses TRBV19 and TRBJ2-7; 13 bases map to TRBD2. There are 17 residues in the CDR3. Germline lookup yields CDR1 LNHDA and CDR2 SQIVND (reference sequence). V dropped 4 bases and J dropped 1; count of bases not matched to a gene: 7. For the CDR3, the DNA is TGTGCCAGTAGTAAACGGACTAGCGGGGGTCGTTCCTACGAGCAGTACTTC. Its protein is CASSKRTSGGRSYEQYF.

The gene calls are TRBV14 and TRBJ2-2; no clear D gene. The germline V gene encodes CDR1 SGHDN and CDR2 FVKESK. CDR3 length: 16 residues. With 0 bases removed from V and 3 bases from J, the gap between germline ends came to 11 bases. CDR3 sequence: CASSQDALWDTGELFF. The CDR3 nucleotides read TGTGCCAGCAGCCAAGACGCGTTATGGGACACCGGGGAGCTGTTTTTT.

The chain uses TRBV5-6 and TRBJ1-3; D is perhaps TRBD1 (6 bases). CDR3 length: 14 residues. Germline assignment: CDR1 SGHDT and CDR2 YYEEEE. The V end was cut by 4 bases, the J end by 2 bases, with 10 bases between. The CDR3 spells CASSVTGAGNTIYF. The CDR3 nucleotides read TGTGCCAGCAGCGTGACAGGCGCTGGAAACACCATATATTTT.

The V call is TRBV10-3, the J call TRBJ2-3; the D gene is possibly TRBD2 (6 bases). The CDR3 consists of 16 residues. Trimming took off 6 bases at V and 1 base at J, with 17 bases between the two ends. Germline lookup yields CDR1 ENHRY and CDR2 SYGVKD. CDR3 coding DNA: TGTGCCATCAGGGACCGACTAGATTCTGGCACAGATACGCAGTATTTT. This translates into CAIRDRLDSGTDTQYF.

This chain uses TRBV29-1 with TRBJ1-5, with a weak D call TRBD1 (5 bases). The germline V and J ends were trimmed by 4 bases and 5 bases, with 15 bases remaining between them. CDR3 size: 14 residues. CDR1 is SQVTM and CDR2 is ANQGSEA in the germline V gene. The CDR3 region has the DNA TGCAGCGTTGCGACAGCTAATACGGATCAGCCCCAGCATTTT. It codes for CSVATANTDQPQHF.

This clone was recorded only once. V usage is TRBV19 and J usage is TRBJ1-4, with TRBD1 as a possible D gene (5 bases). Germline V gene lookup returns CDR1 LNHDA and CDR2 SQIVND (reference sequence). This CDR3 contains 10 residues. The V end was cut by 10 bases, the J end by 8 bases, with 8 bases between. The chain's CDR3 is CATRGEKLFF. The CDR3 bases are TGTGCCACCCGGGGGGAAAAACTGTTTTTT.

The genes are TRBV5-1 and TRBJ2-2; D remains ambiguous. V was trimmed by 3 bases and J by 5 bases, leaving 8 bases between them. The CDR3 runs 13 residues. Germline assignment: CDR1 SGHRS and CDR2 YFSETQ. In DNA form, the CDR3 reads TGCGCCAGCAGCTCTATAGGGACCGGGGAGCTGTTTTTT. It specifies CASSSIGTGELFF. Full variable domain (outside the CDR3, taken from reference TRBV5-1 and TRBJ2-2): KAGVTQTPRYLIKTRGQQVTLSCSPISGHRSVSWYQQTPGQGLQFLFEYFSETQRNKGNFPGRFSGRQFSNSRSEMNVSTLELGDSALYLCASSSIGTGELFFGEGSRLTVL.

This chain uses TRBV7-9 with TRBJ2-7; the match to TRBD1 covers 9 bases. The length of the CDR3 is 15 residues. Trimming removed 1 base from V and 1 base from J; junction bases left unmatched: 2. Germline V gene data show CDR1 as SEHNR and CDR2 as FQNEAQ (reference sequence). This CDR3 reads CASSLGGTGSYEQYF. CDR3 bases: TGTGCCAGCAGCTTAGGCGGGACAGGGTCCTACGAGCAGTACTTC.

This chain uses TRBV6-2 or TRBV6-3 with TRBJ1-2; D is possibly TRBD1 (5 bases). This CDR3 is built from 15 residues. Trimming took off 0 bases at V and 12 bases at J, with 20 bases between the two ends. Germline lookup yields CDR1 MNHEY and CDR2 SVGEGT. In DNA, the CDR3 is TGTGCCAGCAGTTACTCGTCTTACCCCCGACAGAAGGACACCTTC. It encodes CASSYSSYPRQKDTF.

In its sample, this clone was seen once. The chain carries TRBV7-2 and TRBJ2-2; 11 bases match TRBD1. Germline V gene data show CDR1 as SGHTA and CDR2 as FQGNSA. V dropped 5 bases and J dropped 5; count of bases not matched to a gene: 4. The CDR3 is made up of 15 amino acids. The CDR3 DNA reads TGTGCCAGCAGCCCCGGGACAGGGGGTACCGGGGAGCTGTTTTTT. Encoded protein: CASSPGTGGTGELFF.

This clone was detected only once. The rearrangement uses TRBV30 and TRBJ1-1; D remains unclear. This CDR3 is built from 14 residues. The V gene lost 4 bases and the J gene lost 7 bases, with 19 bases spanning the gap. Germline values: CDR1 GTSNPN, CDR2 SVGIG (reference sequence). CDR3 region: CAWTGTSRKYEAFF. DNA for the CDR3: TGTGCCTGGACAGGAACTTCTCGAAAGTATGAAGCTTTCTTT.